This T cell receptor beta chain was captured in a study of blood T cell repertoires in COVID-19. Source study methods: Reference gene primer amplification in the assay estimated nucleated cell counts. Clones were read by immunoSEQ multiplex PCR, and TCRdb kept only the in-frame ones, dropping some. V, J and clone size derive from that table, while D and trimming were established from the DNA sequence. Here the sample spans about 230,000 clones, around 89% being singletons. The V and J ends lost 3 bases and 4 bases, in that order; junction bases with no gene match: 6. The CDR3 sequence is 14 residues long. Looked up from germline, CDR1 is LNHNV and CDR2 is YYDKDF (reference sequence). Recruitment covered about two dozen US areas and drew participants whose ages spanned roughly 18 to 100 years. Donors were grouped by their self-reported clinical history.

The sample comprised PBMCs or T cells enriched from blood (not recorded which). The source of this sequence is a woman aged 40 to 49 with acute COVID-19. The chain has TRBV15 and TRBJ2-7; 7 bases map to TRBD2. This chain's CDR3 is CATSSGGGRYEQYF. DNA for the CDR3: TGTGCCACCAGCAGTGGCGGGGGAAGGTACGAGCAGTACTTC.